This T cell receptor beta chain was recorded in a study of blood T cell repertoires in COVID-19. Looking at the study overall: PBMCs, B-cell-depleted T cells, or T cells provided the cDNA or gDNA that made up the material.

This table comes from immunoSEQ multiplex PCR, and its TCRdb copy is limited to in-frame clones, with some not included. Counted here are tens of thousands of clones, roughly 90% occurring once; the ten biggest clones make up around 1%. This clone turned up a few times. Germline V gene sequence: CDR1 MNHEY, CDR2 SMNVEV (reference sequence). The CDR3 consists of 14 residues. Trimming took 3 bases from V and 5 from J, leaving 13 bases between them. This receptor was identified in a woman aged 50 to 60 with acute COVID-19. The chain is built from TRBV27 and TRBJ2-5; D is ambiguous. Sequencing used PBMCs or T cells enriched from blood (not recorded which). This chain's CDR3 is CASSFLLDWETQYF. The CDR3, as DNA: TGTGCCAGCAGTTTCCTCCTCGACTGGGAGACCCAGTACTTC.